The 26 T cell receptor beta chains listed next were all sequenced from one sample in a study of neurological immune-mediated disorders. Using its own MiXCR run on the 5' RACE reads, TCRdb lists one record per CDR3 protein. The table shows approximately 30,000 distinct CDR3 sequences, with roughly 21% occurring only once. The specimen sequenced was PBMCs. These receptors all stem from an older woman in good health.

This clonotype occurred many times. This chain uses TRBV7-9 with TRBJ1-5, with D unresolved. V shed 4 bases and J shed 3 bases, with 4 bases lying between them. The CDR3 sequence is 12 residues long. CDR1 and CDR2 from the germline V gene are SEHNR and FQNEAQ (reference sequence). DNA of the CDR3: TGTGCCAGCAGCTCCTTCAATCAGCCCCAGCATTTT. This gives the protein CASSSFNQPQHF.

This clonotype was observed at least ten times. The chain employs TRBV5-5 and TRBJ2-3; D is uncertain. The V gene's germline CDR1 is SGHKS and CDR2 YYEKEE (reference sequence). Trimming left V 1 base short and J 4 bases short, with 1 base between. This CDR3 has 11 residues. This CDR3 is CASSLPDTQYF. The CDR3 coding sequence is TGTGCCAGCAGCTTGCCAGATACGCAGTATTTT.

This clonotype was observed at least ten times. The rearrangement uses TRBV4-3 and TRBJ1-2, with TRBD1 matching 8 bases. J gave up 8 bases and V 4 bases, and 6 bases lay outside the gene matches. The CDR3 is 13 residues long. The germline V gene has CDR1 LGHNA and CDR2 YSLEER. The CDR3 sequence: CASSPWTGQGYTF. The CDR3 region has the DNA TGCGCCAGCAGCCCCTGGACAGGGCAAGGCTACACCTTC.

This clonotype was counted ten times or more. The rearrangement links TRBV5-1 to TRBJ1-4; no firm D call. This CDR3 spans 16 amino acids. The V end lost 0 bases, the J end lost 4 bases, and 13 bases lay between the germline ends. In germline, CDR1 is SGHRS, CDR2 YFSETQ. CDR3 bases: TGCGCCAGCAGCTTGGCCGGCCAGATAAATAATGAAAAACTGTTTTTT. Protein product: CASSLAGQINNEKLFF.

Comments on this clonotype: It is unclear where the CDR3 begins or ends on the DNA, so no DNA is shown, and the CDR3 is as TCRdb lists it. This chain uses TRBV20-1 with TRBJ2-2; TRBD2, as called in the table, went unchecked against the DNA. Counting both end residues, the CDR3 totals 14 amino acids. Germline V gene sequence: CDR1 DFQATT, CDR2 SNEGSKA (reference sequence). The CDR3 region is CSALAGGGPGSCFF.

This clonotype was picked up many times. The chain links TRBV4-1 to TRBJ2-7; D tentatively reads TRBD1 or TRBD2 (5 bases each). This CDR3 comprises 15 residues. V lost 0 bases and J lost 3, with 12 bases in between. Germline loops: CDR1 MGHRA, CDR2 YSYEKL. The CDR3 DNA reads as TGCGCCAGCAGCCAAGATGGGGACCGAGTCTACGAGCAGTACTTC. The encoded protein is CASSQDGDRVYEQYF.

In DNA, the CDR3 is TGCAGCGGTGCCGGGACAGGCGCTTACAATGAGCAGTTCTTC. Translation gives CSGAGTGAYNEQFF. The rearrangement uses TRBV29-1 and TRBJ2-1; TRBD1 aligns across 8 bases. Germline loops: CDR1 SQVTM, CDR2 ANQGSEA. V lost 7 bases, J lost 4 bases, and 9 bases stayed unmatched. The CDR3 is 14 amino acids.

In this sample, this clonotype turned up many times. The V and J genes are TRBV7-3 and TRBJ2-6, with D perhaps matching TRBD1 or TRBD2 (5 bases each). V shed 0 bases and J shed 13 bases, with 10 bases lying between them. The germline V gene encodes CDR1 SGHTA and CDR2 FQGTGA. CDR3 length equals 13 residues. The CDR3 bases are TGTGCCAGCAGCTTAACAGGGACGCGGGTCCTGACTTTC. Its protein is CASSLTGTRVLTF.

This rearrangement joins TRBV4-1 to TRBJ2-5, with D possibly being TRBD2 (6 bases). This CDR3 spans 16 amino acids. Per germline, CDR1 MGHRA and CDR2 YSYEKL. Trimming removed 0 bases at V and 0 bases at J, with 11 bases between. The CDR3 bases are TGCGCCAGCAGCCAAGATAGTCGGGACTACCAAGAGACCCAGTACTTC. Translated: CASSQDSRDYQETQYF.

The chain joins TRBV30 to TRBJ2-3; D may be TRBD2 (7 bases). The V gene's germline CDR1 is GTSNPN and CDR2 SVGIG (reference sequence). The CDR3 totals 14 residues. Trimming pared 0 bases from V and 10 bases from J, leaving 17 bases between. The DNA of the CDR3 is TGTGCCTGGAGTGTCGGAGGGGGGGCCAGTTCGCAGTATTTT. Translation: CAWSVGGGASSQYF. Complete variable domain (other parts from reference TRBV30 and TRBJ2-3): SQTIHQWPATLVQPVGSPLSLECTVEGTSNPNLYWYRQAAGRGLQLLFYSVGIGQISSEVPQNLSASRPQDRQFILSSKKLLLSDSGFYLCAWSVGGGASSQYFGPGTRLTVL.

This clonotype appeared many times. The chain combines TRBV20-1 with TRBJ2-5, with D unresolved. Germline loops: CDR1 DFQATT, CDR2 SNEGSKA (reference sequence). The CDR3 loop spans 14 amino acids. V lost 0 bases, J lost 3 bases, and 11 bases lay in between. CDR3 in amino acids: CSARDPRGEETQYF. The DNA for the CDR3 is TGCAGTGCTAGAGATCCCCGCGGCGAAGAGACCCAGTACTTC.

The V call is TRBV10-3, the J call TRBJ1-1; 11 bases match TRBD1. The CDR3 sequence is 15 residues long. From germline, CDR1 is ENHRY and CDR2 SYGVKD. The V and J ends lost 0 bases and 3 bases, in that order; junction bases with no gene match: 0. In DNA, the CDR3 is TGTGCCATCAGTGAGTCGGACAGGGGGCACACTGAAGCTTTCTTT. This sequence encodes CAISESDRGHTEAFF.

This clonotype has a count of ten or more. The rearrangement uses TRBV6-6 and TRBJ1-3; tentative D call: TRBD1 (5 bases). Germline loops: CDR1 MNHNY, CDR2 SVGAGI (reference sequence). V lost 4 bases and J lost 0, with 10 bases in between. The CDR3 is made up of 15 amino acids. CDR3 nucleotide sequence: TGTGCCAGCAGTTGGGGGGGGGGCTCTGGAAACACCATATATTTT. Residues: CASSWGGGSGNTIYF.

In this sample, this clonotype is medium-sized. The CDR3 sequence is CASSQTSGTGELFF. The CDR3 nucleotides are TGTGCCAGCAGCCAGACTAGCGGAACCGGGGAGCTGTTTTTT. This chain uses TRBV3-1 with TRBJ2-2; 9 bases fit TRBD2. The germline CDR1 and CDR2 sequences are LGHDT and YNNKEL (reference sequence). V was pared by 3 bases and J by 5 bases, with 1 base of the junction left unmatched. The CDR3 consists of 14 residues.

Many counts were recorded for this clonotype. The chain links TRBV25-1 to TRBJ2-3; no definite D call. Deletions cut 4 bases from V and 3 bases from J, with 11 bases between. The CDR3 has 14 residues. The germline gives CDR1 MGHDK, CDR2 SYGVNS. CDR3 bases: TGTGCCAGCAGTGTCTCACAGATAACAGATACGCAGTATTTT. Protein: CASSVSQITDTQYF.

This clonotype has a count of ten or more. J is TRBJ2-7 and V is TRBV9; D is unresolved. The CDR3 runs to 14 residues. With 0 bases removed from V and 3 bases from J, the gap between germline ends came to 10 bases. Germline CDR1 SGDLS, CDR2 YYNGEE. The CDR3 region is CASSVGQARYEQYF. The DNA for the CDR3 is TGTGCCAGCAGCGTAGGCCAGGCGCGCTACGAGCAGTACTTC.

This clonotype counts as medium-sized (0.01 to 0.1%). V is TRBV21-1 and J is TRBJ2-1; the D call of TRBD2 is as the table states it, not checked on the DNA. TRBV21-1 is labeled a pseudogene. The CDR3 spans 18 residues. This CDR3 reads CASSPHGASGRIYNEQFF. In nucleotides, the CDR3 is TGTGCCAGCAGCCCCCACGGGGCTAGCGGGAGGATTTACAATGAGCAGTTCTTC.

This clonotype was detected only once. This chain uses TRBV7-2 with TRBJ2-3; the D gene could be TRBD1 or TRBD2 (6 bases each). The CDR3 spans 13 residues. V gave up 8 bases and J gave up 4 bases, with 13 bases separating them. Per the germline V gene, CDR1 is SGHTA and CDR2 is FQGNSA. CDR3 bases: TGTGCCAGCTCCAGAGGGGGGCCAGATACGCAGTATTTT. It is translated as CASSRGGPDTQYF.

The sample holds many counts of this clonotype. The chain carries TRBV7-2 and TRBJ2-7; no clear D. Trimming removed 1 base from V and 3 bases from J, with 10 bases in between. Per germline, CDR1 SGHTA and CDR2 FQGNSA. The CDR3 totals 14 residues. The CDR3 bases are TGTGCCAGCAGCTTAGAATTCAGTCACTACGAGCAGTACTTC. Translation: CASSLEFSHYEQYF. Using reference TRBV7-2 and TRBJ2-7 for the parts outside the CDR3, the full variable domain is GAGVSQSPSNKVTEKGKDVELRCDPISGHTALYWYRQSLGQGLEFLIYFQGNSAPDKSGLPSDRFSAERTGGSVSTLTIQRTQQEDSAVYLCASSLEFSHYEQYFGPGTRLTVT.

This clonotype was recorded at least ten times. The CDR3 DNA reads TGCGCCAGTCAATCCGGGGGAAACACTGAAGCTTTCTTT. Residues: CASQSGGNTEAFF. This chain connects TRBV5-1 to TRBJ1-1, with a possible D match to TRBD1 (5 bases). Germline CDR1 SGHRS, CDR2 YFSETQ. This CDR3 spans 13 amino acids. V was trimmed by 8 bases and J by 2 bases, leaving 13 bases between them.

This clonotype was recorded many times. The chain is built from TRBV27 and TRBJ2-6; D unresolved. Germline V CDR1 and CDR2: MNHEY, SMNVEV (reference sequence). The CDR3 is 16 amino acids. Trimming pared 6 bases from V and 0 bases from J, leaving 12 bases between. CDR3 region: CASSPNWGSGANVLTF. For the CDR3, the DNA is TGTGCCAGCAGCCCAAACTGGGGCTCTGGGGCCAACGTCCTGACTTTC.

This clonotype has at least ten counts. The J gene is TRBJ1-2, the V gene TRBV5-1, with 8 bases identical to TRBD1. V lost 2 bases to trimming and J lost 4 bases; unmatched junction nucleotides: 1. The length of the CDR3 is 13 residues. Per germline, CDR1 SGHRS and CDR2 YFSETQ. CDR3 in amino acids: CASSFGTGYGYTF. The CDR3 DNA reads TGCGCCAGCAGCTTTGGGACAGGCTATGGCTACACCTTC.

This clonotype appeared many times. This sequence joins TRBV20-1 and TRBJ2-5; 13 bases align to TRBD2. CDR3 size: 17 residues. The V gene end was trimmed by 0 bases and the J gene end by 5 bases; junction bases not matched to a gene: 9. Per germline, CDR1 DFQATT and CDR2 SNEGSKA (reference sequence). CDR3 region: CSARDIRLAGGWETQYF. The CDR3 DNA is TGCAGTGCTAGAGATATACGACTAGCGGGAGGATGGGAGACCCAGTACTTC.

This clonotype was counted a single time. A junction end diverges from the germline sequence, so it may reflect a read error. The CDR3 sequence: CTSPGPDTGELFF. CDR3 nucleotide sequence: TGTACCAGCCCCGGGCCAGACACCGGGGAGCTGTTTTTT. V is TRBV18 and J is TRBJ2-2; D is uncertain. The CDR3 is 13 amino acids. In germline, CDR1 is KGHSH, CDR2 LQKENI.

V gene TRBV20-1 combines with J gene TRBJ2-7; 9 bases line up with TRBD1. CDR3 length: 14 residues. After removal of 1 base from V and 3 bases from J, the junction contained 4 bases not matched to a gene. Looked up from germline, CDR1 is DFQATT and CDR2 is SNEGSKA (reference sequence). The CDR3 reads CSARAQGAVYEQYF. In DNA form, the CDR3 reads TGCAGTGCTAGAGCACAGGGGGCCGTCTACGAGCAGTACTTC.

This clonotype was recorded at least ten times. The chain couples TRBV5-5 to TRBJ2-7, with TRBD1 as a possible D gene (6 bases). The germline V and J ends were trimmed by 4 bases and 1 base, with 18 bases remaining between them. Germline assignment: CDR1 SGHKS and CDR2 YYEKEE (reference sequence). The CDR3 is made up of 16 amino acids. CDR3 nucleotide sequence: TGTGCCAGCAGCCCGGTACCGGGACACTCGTCCTACGAGCAGTACTTC. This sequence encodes CASSPVPGHSSYEQYF.